The next 13 T cell receptor beta chains were all read from a single sample in a study of blood T cell repertoires in COVID-19. Libraries were prepared by immunoSEQ multiplex PCR; TCRdb keeps only in-frame clonotypes and omits some of them. Here the sample spans about 90,000 clones, 89% being singletons. The sample comprised peripheral blood. These receptors came from a woman in her 70s with acute or convalescent COVID-19.

This clone was counted a single time. The chain recombines TRBV19 with TRBJ1-2; possible D gene TRBD1, 5 bases. Trimming removed 3 bases from V and 0 bases from J, with 17 bases in between. Looked up from germline, CDR1 is LNHDA and CDR2 is SQIVND (reference sequence). This CDR3 spans 17 amino acids. This CDR3 reads CASSMNGQRYSNYGYTF. The DNA of the CDR3 is TGTGCCAGTAGTATGAATGGACAACGCTATTCTAACTATGGCTACACCTTC. Combining the CDR3 with reference TRBV19 and TRBJ1-2 gives the whole variable domain DGGITQSPKYLFRKEGQNVTLSCEQNLNHDAMYWYRQDPGQGLRLIYYSQIVNDFQKGDIAEGYSVSREKKESFPLTVTSAQKNPTAFYLCASSMNGQRYSNYGYTFGSGTRLTVV.

V is TRBV28 and J is TRBJ1-4, with TRBD1 as a possible D gene (5 bases). Germline V gives CDR1 MDHEN, CDR2 SYDVKM. CDR3 length: 14 residues. V was pared by 5 bases and J by 4 bases, with 11 bases between. CDR3 region: CASSTRQINEKLFF. CDR3 bases: TGTGCCAGCAGTACCCGACAGATTAATGAAAAACTGTTTTTT.

V and J are TRBV16 and TRBJ1-2, with D perhaps matching TRBD1 (6 bases). V was trimmed by 1 base and J by 6 bases, leaving 12 bases between them. Germline V gene lookup returns CDR1 KGHSY and CDR2 FQNENV. The CDR3 extends over 14 amino acids. CDR3 sequence reads: CASSQFQGQDGYTF. The DNA of the CDR3 is TGTGCCAGCAGCCAATTTCAGGGGCAAGATGGCTACACCTTC.

The chain joins TRBV18 to TRBJ2-7; no firm D call. Trimming removed 2 bases from V and 1 base from J, with 6 bases in between. Per the germline V gene, CDR1 is KGHSH and CDR2 is LQKENI. The CDR3 totals 13 residues. The CDR3 DNA sequence: TGTGCCAGCTCACCAAGAGGATCCTACGAGCAGTACTTC. Its protein is CASSPRGSYEQYF.

CDR3 coding DNA: TGTGCCAGCAGTTTATCGGGGACAGGGGTGTTGGGAGAGACCCAGTACTTC. Translating gives CASSLSGTGVLGETQYF. This rearrangement joins TRBV27 to TRBJ2-5; 10 bases fit TRBD1. The germline CDR1 and CDR2 sequences are MNHEY and SMNVEV (reference sequence). The V gene end was trimmed by 0 bases and the J gene end by 4 bases; junction bases not matched to a gene: 8. The CDR3 contains 17 residues.

The rearrangement joins TRBV10-3 to TRBJ1-6; D possibly corresponds to TRBD1 (6 bases). Trimming pared 10 bases from V and 6 bases from J, leaving 22 bases between. CDR1 and CDR2 from the germline V gene are ENHRY and SYGVKD. The CDR3 length is 16 residues. This CDR3 reads CATADGVGGSNSPLHF. The CDR3 nucleotides read TGTGCCACCGCGGATGGAGTAGGGGGATCTAATTCACCCCTCCACTTT.

The chain has TRBV4-1 and TRBJ2-1, with TRBD2 identical over 10 bases. The CDR3 is 17 amino acids. Trimming took 1 base from V and 2 from J; bases not matched to a gene: 5. CDR1 and CDR2 from the germline V gene are MGHRA and YSYEKL. The CDR3 reads CASSQAPAGGPYNEQFF. The CDR3 DNA sequence: TGCGCCAGCAGCCAAGCCCCAGCGGGGGGGCCCTACAATGAGCAGTTCTTC.

The rearrangement joins TRBV11-3 to TRBJ2-6; unclear D gene. The CDR3 runs to 16 residues. The germline V gene encodes CDR1 SGHNT and CDR2 YENEEA. Trimming took off 1 base at V and 0 bases at J, with 7 bases between the two ends. CDR3 region: CASSLGGDSGANVLTF. For the CDR3, the DNA is TGTGCCAGCAGCTTAGGTGGAGACTCTGGGGCCAACGTCCTGACTTTC.

V and J are TRBV19 and TRBJ1-1; perhaps TRBD1 as D (6 bases). Trimming took off 4 bases at V and 4 bases at J, with 22 bases between the two ends. The CDR3 totals 17 residues. CDR1 is LNHDA, CDR2 SQIVND, per germline (reference sequence). CDR3 sequence reads: CASSNRGATFYPTEAFF. In DNA, the CDR3 is TGTGCCAGTAGTAATCGGGGGGCTACGTTTTACCCCACTGAAGCTTTCTTT.

This clone has only one observation. The chain uses TRBV18 and TRBJ1-6, with D unresolved. Germline CDR1 is KGHSH and CDR2 is LQKENI. Trimming removed 2 bases at V and 10 bases at J, with 12 bases between. This CDR3 region has 14 residues. The CDR3, as DNA: TGTGCCAGCTCACCATTGGAGCTGCCCTCACCCCTCCACTTT. It codes for CASSPLELPSPLHF. The full variable domain, completed using reference TRBV18 and TRBJ1-6, is NAGVMQNPRHLVRRRGQEARLRCSPMKGHSHVYWYRQLPEEGLKFMVYLQKENIIDESGMPKERFSAEFPKEGPSILRIQQVVRGDSAAYFCASSPLELPSPLHFGNGTRLTVT.

This clone appeared a single time. The chain employs TRBV6-4 and TRBJ2-1; 11 bases match TRBD2. The CDR3 spans 15 residues. Germline values: CDR1 MRHNA, CDR2 SNTAGT. V shed 4 bases and J 3 bases; nucleotides not matched to a gene: 2. The CDR3 loop is CASSVLAGGYNEQFF. CDR3 DNA sequence: TGTGCCAGCAGTGTTCTAGCGGGGGGCTACAATGAGCAGTTCTTC.

The rearrangement links TRBV5-4 to TRBJ2-5; a weak D match, TRBD1 (7 bases). This CDR3 is 15 amino acids long. The ends were cut back, 10 bases at V and 3 bases at J, with 22 bases in the middle. The germline gives CDR1 SGHNT, CDR2 YYREEE (reference sequence). The CDR3 nucleotides read TGTGCCGGCGGGAAACAGGGGTACCCTGAAGAGACCCAGTACTTC. It codes for CAGGKQGYPEETQYF.

The rearrangement joins TRBV7-9 to TRBJ1-6; TRBD1 matches at 7 bases. After removal of 0 bases from V and 5 bases from J, the junction contained 1 base not matched to a gene. Germline-derived CDR1 and CDR2 are SEHNR and FQNEAQ (reference sequence). The length of the CDR3 is 15 residues. CDR3 protein: CASSLAGTDNSPLHF. CDR3 nucleotide sequence: TGTGCCAGCAGCTTAGCGGGGACAGATAATTCACCCCTCCACTTT.